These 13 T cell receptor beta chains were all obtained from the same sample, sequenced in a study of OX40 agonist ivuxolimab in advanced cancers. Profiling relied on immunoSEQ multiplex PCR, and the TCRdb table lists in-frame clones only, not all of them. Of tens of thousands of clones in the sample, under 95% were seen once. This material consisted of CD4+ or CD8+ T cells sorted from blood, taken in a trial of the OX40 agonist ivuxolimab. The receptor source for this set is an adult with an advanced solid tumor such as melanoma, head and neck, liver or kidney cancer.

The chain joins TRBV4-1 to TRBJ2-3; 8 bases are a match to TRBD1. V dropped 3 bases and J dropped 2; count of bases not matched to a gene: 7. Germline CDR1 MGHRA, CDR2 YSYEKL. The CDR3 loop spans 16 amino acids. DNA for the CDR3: TGCGCCAGCAGCCAGAGACAGGGGCCACCCACAGATACGCAGTATTTT. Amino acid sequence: CASSQRQGPPTDTQYF.

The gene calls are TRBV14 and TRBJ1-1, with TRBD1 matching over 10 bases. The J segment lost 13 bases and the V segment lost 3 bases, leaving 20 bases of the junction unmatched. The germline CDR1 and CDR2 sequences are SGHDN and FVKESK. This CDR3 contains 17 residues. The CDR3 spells CASSHTFSGTGEISGFF. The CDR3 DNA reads TGTGCCAGCAGCCACACATTTTCCGGGACAGGGGAAATTTCGGGTTTCTTT.

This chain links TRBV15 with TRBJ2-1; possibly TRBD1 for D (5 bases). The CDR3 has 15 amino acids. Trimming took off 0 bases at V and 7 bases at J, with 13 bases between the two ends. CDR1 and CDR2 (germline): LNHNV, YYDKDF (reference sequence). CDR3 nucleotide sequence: TGTGCCACCAGCAGAGATATCAGGGCATGGAATGAGCAGTTCTTC. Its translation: CATSRDIRAWNEQFF.

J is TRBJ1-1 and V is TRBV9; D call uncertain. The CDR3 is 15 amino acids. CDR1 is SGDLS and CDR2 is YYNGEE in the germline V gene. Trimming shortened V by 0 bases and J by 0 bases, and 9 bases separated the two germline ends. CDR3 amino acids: CASSVGVLLNTEAFF. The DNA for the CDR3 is TGTGCCAGCAGCGTAGGGGTCCTCCTGAACACTGAAGCTTTCTTT.

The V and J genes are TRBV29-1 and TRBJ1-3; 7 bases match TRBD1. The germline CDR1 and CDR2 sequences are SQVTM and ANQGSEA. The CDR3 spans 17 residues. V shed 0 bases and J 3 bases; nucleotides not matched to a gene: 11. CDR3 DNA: TGCAGCGTTGAAGATTACCGACAGGGAGCGGATGGAAACACCATATATTTT. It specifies CSVEDYRQGADGNTIYF.

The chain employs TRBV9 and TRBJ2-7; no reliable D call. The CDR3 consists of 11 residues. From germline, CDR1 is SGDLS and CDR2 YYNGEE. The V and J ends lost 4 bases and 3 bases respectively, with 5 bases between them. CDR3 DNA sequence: TGTGCCAGCAGCTCCCACTACGAGCAGTACTTC. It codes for CASSSHYEQYF.

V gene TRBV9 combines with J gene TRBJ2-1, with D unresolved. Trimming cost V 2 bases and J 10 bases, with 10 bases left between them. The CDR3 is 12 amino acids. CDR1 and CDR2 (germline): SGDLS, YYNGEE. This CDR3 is CASSVGSTEQFF. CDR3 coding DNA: TGTGCCAGCAGCGTGGGCTCGACAGAGCAGTTCTTC. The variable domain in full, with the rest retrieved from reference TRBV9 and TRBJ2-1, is DSGVTQTPKHLITATGQRVTLRCSPRSGDLSVYWYQQSLDQGLQFLIQYYNGEERAKGNILERFSAQQFPDLHSELNLSSLELGDSALYFCASSVGSTEQFFGPGTRLTVL.

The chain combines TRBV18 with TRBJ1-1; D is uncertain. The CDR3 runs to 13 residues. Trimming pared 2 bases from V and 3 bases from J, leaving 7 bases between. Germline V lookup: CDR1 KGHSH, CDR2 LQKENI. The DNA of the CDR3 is TGTGCCAGCTCACCAGACACTTACACTGAAGCTTTCTTT. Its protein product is CASSPDTYTEAFF. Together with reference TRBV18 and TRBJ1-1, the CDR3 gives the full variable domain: NAGVMQNPRHLVRRRGQEARLRCSPMKGHSHVYWYRQLPEEGLKFMVYLQKENIIDESGMPKERFSAEFPKEGPSILRIQQVVRGDSAAYFCASSPDTYTEAFFGQGTRLTVV.

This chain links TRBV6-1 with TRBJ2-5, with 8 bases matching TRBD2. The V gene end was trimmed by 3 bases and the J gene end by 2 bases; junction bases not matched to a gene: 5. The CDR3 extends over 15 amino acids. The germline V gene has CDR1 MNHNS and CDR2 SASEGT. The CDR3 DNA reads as TGTGCCAGCAGTGAGCGCGGGGGGTGGCAAGAGACCCAGTACTTC. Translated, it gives CASSERGGWQETQYF.

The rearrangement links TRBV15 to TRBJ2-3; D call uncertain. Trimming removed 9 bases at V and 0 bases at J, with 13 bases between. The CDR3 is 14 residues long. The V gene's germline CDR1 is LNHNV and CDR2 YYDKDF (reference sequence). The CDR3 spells CATAQRRSTDTQYF. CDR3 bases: TGTGCCACTGCTCAGAGACGGAGCACAGATACGCAGTATTTT.

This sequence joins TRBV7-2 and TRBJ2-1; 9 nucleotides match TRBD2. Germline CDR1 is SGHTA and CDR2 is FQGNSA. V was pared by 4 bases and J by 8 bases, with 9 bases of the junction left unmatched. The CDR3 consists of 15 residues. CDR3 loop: CASSWGAGGFDEQFF. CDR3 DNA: TGTGCCAGCAGCTGGGGAGCGGGGGGTTTCGATGAGCAGTTCTTC.

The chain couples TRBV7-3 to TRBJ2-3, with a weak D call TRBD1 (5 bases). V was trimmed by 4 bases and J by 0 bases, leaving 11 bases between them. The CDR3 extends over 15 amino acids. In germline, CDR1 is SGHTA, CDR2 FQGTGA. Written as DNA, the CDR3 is TGTGCCAGCAGCTCCACAGGCGCTAGCACAGATACGCAGTATTTT. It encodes CASSSTGASTDTQYF.

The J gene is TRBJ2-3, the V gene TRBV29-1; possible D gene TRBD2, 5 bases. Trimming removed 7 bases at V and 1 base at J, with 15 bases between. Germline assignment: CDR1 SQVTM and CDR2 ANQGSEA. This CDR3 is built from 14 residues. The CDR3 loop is CSAPTGFRTDTQYF. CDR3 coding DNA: TGCAGCGCTCCCACGGGATTTCGCACAGATACGCAGTATTTT.